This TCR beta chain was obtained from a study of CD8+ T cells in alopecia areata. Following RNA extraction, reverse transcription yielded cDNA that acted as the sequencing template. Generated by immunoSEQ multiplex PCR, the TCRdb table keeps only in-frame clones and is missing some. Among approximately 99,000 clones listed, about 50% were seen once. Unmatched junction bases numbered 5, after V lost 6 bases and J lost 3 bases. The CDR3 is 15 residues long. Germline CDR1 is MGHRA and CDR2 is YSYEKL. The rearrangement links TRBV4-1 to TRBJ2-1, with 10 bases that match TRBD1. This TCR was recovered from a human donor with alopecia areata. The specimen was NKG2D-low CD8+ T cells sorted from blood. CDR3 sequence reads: CASSPGQGIYNEQFF. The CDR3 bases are TGCGCCAGCAGTCCGGGACAGGGGATCTACAATGAGCAGTTCTTC.